The clone carrying this T cell receptor beta chain was seen only a few times. 5'RACE template switching added a universal primer site and UMIs to TCR cDNA. In TCRdb, the 5' RACE reads were re-called with MiXCR into one record per CDR3 protein. Altogether a few hundred thousand distinct CDR3 sequences are present, about 6.9% being singletons, with the ten largest covering 18%. This sample was included in a study of T cells after yellow fever vaccination. The CDR3 extends over 15 amino acids. CDR1 and CDR2 from the germline V gene are SGHVS and FQNEAQ. Unmatched junction bases numbered 4, after V lost 2 bases and J lost 1 base.

This clonotype originated in a man in his late teens or twenties who received the YFV17D yellow fever vaccine. The gene calls are TRBV7-8 and TRBJ1-1, with 7 nucleotides matching TRBD1. The sample was PBMCs, taken roughly 46 days after the first yellow fever vaccination. CDR3 sequence (DNA): TGTGCCAGCAGCTTAATGGACAGGCGGAACACTGAAGCTTTCTTT. It encodes CASSLMDRRNTEAFF.